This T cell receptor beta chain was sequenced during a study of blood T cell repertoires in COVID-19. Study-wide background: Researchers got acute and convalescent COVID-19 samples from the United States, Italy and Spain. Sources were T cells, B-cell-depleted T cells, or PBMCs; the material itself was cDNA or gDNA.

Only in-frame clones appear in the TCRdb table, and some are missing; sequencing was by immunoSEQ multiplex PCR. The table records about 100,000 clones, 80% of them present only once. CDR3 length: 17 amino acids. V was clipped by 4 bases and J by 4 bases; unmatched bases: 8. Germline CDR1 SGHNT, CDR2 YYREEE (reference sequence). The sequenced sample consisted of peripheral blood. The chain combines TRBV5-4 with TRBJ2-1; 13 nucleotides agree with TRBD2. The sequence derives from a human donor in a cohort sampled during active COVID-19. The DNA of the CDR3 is TGTGCCAGCAGCGGTCGGACTAGCGGGAGTGGGTACAATGAGCAGTTCTTC. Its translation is CASSGRTSGSGYNEQFF.